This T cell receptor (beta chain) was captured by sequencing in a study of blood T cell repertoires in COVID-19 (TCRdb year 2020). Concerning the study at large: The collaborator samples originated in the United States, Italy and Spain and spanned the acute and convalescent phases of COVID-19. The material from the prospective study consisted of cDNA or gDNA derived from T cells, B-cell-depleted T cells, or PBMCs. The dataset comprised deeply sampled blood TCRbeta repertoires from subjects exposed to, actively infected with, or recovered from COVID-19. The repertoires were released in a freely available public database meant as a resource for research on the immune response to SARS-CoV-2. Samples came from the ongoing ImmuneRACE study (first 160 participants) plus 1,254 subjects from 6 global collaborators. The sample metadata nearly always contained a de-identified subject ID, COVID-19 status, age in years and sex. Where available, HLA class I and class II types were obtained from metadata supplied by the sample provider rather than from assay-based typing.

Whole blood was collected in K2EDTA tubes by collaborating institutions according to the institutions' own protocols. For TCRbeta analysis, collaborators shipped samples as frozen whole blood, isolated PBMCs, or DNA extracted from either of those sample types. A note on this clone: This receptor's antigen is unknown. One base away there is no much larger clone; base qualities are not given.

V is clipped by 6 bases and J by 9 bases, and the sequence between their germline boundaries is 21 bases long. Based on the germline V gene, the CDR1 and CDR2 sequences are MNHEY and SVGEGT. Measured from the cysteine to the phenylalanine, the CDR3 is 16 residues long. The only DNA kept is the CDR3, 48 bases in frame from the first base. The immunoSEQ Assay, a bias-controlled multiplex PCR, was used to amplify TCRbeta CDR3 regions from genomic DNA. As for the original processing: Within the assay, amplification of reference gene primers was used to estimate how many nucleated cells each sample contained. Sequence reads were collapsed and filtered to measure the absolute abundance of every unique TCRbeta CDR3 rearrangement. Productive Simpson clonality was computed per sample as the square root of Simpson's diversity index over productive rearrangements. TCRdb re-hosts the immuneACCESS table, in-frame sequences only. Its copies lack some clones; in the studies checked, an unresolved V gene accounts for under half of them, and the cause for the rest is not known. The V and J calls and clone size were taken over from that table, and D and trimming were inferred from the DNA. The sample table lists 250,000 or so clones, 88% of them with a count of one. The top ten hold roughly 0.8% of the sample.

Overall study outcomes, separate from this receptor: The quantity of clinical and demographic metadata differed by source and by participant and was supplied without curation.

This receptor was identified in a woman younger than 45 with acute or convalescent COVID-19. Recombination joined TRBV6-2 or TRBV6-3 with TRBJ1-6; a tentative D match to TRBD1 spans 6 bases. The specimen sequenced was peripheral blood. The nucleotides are TGTGCCAGCAGCGACACTAAGGGCCAGGGGCCTTCACCCCTCCACTTT. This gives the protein CASSDTKGQGPSPLHF.